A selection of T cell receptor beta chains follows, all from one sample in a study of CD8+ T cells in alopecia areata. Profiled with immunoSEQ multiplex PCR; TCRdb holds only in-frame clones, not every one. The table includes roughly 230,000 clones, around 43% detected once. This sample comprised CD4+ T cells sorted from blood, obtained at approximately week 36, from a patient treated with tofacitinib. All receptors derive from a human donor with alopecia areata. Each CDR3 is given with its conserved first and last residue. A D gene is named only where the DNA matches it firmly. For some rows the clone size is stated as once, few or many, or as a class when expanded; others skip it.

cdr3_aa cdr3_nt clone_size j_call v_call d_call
CASSLSGQETQYF TGTGCCAGCAGCTTATCCGGGCAAGAGACCCAGTACTTC NA TRBJ2-5 TRBV7-3 NA
CSVDVGYNQPQHF TGCAGCGTTGACGTGGGCTACAATCAGCCCCAGCATTTT once TRBJ1-5 TRBV29-1 NA
CSVGQGMGEAFF TGCAGCGTTGGACAGGGGATGGGTGAAGCTTTCTTT NA TRBJ1-1 TRBV29-1 TRBD1
CASSWTAPNQPQHF TGTGCCAGCAGCTGGACAGCCCCAAATCAGCCCCAGCATTTT NA TRBJ1-5 TRBV7-9 NA
CSVDTDPGGTQYF TGCAGCGTGGACACAGACCCGGGGGGTACGCAGTATTTT few TRBJ2-3 TRBV29-1 TRBD2
CASSRNPYSNQPQHF TGTGCCAGCAGCCGAAACCCCTATAGCAATCAGCCCCAGCATTTT NA TRBJ1-5 TRBV6-5 NA
CASSQDGQGSYNEQFF TGCGCCAGCAGCCAAGATGGACAGGGTTCCTACAATGAGCAGTTCTTC once TRBJ2-1 TRBV4-3 TRBD1
CASSSVGGSLTGTSSYEQYF TGCGCCAGCAGCTCCGTTGGTGGGAGCCTCACAGGGACCAGCTCCTACGAGCAGTACTTC few TRBJ2-7 TRBV5-1 NA
CASSLSSALYEQYF TGCGCCAGCAGCTTGTCTTCAGCTCTCTACGAGCAGTACTTC few TRBJ2-7 TRBV5-1 NA
CASSVQGGPYEQYF TGTGCCAGCAGCGTACAGGGGGGACCCTACGAGCAGTACTTC NA TRBJ2-7 TRBV14 TRBD1
CSAEQGWKQYF TGCAGTGCAGAACAGGGTTGGAAGCAGTACTTC few TRBJ2-7 TRBV20-1 NA
CATSRGEAGVAGELFF TGTGCCACCAGCCGAGGAGAAGCGGGAGTTGCCGGGGAGCTGTTTTTT NA TRBJ2-2 TRBV15 TRBD2
CASSPGTSGRGSTDTQYF TGTGCCAGCAGCCCCGGGACTAGCGGGAGGGGTAGCACAGATACGCAGTATTTT NA TRBJ2-3 TRBV2 TRBD2
CASSPRAQNTEAFF TGTGCCAGCAGCCCCCGGGCCCAGAACACTGAAGCTTTCTTT NA TRBJ1-1 TRBV4-2 NA